This entry features one TCR beta chain sequence. This clonotype came up many times. It has no known antigen specificity. Qualities for individual bases were not recorded, and no much larger clone is one base off. Bulk unsorted tissue served as the source for RNA extraction, and RNA quality was assessed using a NanoDrop ND-1000 and an Agilent 2100. For the normal lung samples, distant non-tumor tissue was collected more than 3 cm away from the tumor edge. Donors were newly diagnosed lung cancer patients admitted for thoracic surgery in China between August and November 2014, without prior chemotherapy. Patients with previous radiotherapy or chemotherapy, or with another concurrent cancer, were excluded from the study. Pieces of surgical tissue measuring roughly 1-2.2 cm3 were kept in RNAlater solution and held at -80 degrees C until needed. This specimen belongs to a study of tumor and adjacent non-tumor tissue in lung cancer listed by TCRdb under 2018. General notes on the study: Of the cohort, over 9 patients had adenocarcinoma, 2 had squamous cell carcinoma and 1 had small cell lung cancer. Among the 15 or so patients, ages ranged from roughly 30 to 85 years, some ten were men and 5 were women, and disease was TNM stage I to III. For each patient, one tumor sample and one normal lung sample were taken, giving approximately 30 paired specimens that underwent TCRbeta CDR3 sequencing. Sequencing produced about 130 million productive TCRbeta reads in total, an average of approximately 4.2 million reads per sample. The study compared bulk TCRbeta repertoires from lung tumor tissue and matched distant non-tumor lung tissue of some 16 lung cancer patients. The study at large found these results: Because peripheral blood was not sequenced, the blood TCRbeta repertoires of the lung cancer patients in the study went unexamined. Neither the sequencing platform nor unique molecular identifiers are mentioned in the methods. Significantly higher TCR diversity was found in younger patients, and higher tumor TCR diversity was associated with shorter overall and disease-free survival. TCR diversity (inverse Simpson) was significantly higher in tumor than in normal lung tissue (approximately 400 vs 170, P = 0.0075, Mann-Whitney U test). With only about 16 patients in the cohort, the authors noted that larger samples and more detailed clinical data are needed. The top 100 clones made up a significantly larger cumulative share of the repertoire in normal lung than in tumor tissue.

V is pared back by 2 bases and J by 9 bases, with 20 bases lying between the germline termini. Reading the germline V gene (reference sequence) gives CDR1 DFQATT and CDR2 SNEGSKA. The CDR3 runs 14 amino acids, cysteine and phenylalanine included. Only the CDR3 portion is preserved as DNA: 42 bases, with reading frame beginning at the first base. The library relied on multiplex PCR. The sample was run on an Illumina HiSeq 2500. TCRbeta libraries were constructed through three rounds of nested PCR with primers (Table S4) according to protocols modified from ARM-PCR. Before sequencing, PCR products of 200-500 bp were excised from the gel and purified with the QIAquick gel extraction kit. As for the original processing: Trimmomatic was used to clean the reads, FLASH merged the cleaned reads into complete CDR3 sequences, and MiTCR assigned the sequences to V(D)J germline segments. Clonal diversity was calculated as the inverse Simpson's index using VDJtools. Productive reads were defined as in-frame sequences without a premature stop codon. The public reads were quality trimmed at Q25 with fastp and then assembled into clones with MiXCR by TCRdb, keeping productive beta chains. Under each unique CDR3 protein, matching rows form one entry showing the most common genes and DNA. TCRdb's processing, not the authors' own work, is the source of the V and J calls. The sample has 90,000 to 100,000 distinct CDR3 sequences on record, 75% to 90% of them singletons. 30% of the sample belongs to the ten largest clones.

The clonotype comes from a man between 60 and 75 years old with small cell lung cancer. Specimen: distant non-tumor lung tissue. The receptor chain draws on TRBV20-1 and TRBJ2-7; the D gene cannot be named for sure. The nucleotides are TGCAGTGCTAGACCCCTCAACTTAGGCGCCGGGCAGTACTTC. Translated, this gives CSARPLNLGAGQYF.